Reported below is one T cell receptor beta chain. What it binds is unknown. The study sorted every CD8+ T cell subset in triplicate at 270,000 or so cells each. The method, 5' RACE with UMI labels, was used to prepare the TRB cDNA libraries. TCRdb reprocessed the 5' RACE reads and reports one entry per CDR3 protein, with no DNA. This listing includes some 130,000 distinct CDR3 sequences. This sample was included in a study of CXCR3-negative and CXCR3-positive naive CD8 T cells. Points from the study as a whole: Hydrophobicity of TRB CDR3s was greater in CXCR3-positive naive cells than in CXCR3-negative naive cells. The naive subsets expressed comparable surface CD5, and the authors inferred TCR strength from TRB CDR3 properties. Comparably high diversity was seen in both naive subsets, and much lower diversity in memory CD8+ cells.

Per the germline V gene, CDR1 is SQVTM and CDR2 is ANQGSEA. The length of the CDR3 is 16 residues. Sequencing was carried out using naive CXCR3- CD8+ T cells from blood. The subset: CD45RO-CCR7+CD27+CD95- naive CD8+ T cells lacking CXCR3 (TNR3-). The rearrangement uses TRBV29-1 and TRBJ2-2; with no DNA, the TCRdb D assignment of TRBD1 cannot be verified. The TCR sequence derives from a human donor in good health. Some clones in this sample may be carry-over from other donors' samples. This CDR3 is CSVEADRGENTGELFF.